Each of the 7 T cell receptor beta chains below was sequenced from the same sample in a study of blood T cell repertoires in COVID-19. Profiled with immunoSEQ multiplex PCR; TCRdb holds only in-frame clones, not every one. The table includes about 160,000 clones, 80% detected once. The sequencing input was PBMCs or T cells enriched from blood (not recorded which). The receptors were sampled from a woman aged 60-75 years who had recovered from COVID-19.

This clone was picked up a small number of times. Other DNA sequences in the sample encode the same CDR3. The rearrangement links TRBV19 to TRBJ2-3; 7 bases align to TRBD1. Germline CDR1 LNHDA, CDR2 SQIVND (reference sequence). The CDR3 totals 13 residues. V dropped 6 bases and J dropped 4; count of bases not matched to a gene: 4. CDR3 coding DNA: TGTGCCAGTAGCCCTACAGGGGCAGATACGCAGTATTTT. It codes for CASSPTGADTQYF.

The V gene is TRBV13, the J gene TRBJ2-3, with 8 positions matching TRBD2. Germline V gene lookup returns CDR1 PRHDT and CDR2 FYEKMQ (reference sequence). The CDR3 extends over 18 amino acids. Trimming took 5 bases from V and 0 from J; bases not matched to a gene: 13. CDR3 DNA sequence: TGTGCCAGCAGCCCCCTTTCCCAGCGGGGGACTAGCACAGATACGCAGTATTTT. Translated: CASSPLSQRGTSTDTQYF.

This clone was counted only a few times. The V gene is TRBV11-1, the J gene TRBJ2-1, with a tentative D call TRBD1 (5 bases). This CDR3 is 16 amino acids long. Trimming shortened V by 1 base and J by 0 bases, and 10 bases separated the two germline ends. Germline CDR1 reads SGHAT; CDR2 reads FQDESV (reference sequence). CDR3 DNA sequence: TGTGCCAGCAGCTTAGGGGGTAGGGGCTCCTACAATGAGCAGTTCTTC. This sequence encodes CASSLGGRGSYNEQFF.

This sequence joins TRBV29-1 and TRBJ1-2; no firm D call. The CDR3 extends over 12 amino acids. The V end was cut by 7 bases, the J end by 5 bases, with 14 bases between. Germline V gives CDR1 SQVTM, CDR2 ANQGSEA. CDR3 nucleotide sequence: TGCAGCGCCGACGACGGACTTTATGGCTACACCTTC. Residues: CSADDGLYGYTF.

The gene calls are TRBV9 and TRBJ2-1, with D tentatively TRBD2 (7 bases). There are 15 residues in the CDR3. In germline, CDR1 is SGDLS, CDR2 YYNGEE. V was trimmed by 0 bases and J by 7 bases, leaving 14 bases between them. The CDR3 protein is CASSVGGGVTNEQFF. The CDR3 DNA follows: TGTGCCAGCAGCGTAGGCGGGGGCGTGACGAATGAGCAGTTCTTC. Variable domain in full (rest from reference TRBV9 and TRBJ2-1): DSGVTQTPKHLITATGQRVTLRCSPRSGDLSVYWYQQSLDQGLQFLIQYYNGEERAKGNILERFSAQQFPDLHSELNLSSLELGDSALYFCASSVGGGVTNEQFFGPGTRLTVL.

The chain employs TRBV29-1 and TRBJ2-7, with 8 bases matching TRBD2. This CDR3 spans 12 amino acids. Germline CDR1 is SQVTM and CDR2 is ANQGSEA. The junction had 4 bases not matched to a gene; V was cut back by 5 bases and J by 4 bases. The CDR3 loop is CSVSSGYYEQYF. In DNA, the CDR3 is TGCAGCGTTTCTAGCGGGTATTACGAGCAGTACTTC.

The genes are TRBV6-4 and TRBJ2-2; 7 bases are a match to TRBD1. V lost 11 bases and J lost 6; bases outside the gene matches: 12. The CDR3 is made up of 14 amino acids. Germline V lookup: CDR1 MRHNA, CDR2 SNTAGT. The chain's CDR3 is CAGTTGSQAGELFF. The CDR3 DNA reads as TGTGCCGGTACGACAGGGTCTCAGGCCGGGGAGCTGTTTTTT.